These 22 T cell receptor beta chains originate from one sample sequenced in a study of identical twins. A single record per CDR3 protein comes from TCRdb applying MiXCR to the 5' RACE reads. The table has fewer than 250,000 distinct CDR3 sequences, about 7.5% seen once. The same data also went into a second study, on yellow fever vaccine responses in identical twins.

Sequencing used memory (CD45RO+) T cells sorted from blood. These receptors were collected from a woman aged 18-30 years in good health.

The chain combines TRBV20-1 with TRBJ1-1; weak D call: TRBD1 (6 bases). Germline-derived CDR1 and CDR2 are DFQATT and SNEGSKA (reference sequence). CDR3 size: 15 residues. Trimming removed 0 bases from V and 3 bases from J, with 14 bases in between. The CDR3 DNA reads as TGCAGTGCTAGAGATCCCGCAGGGGCGGACACTGAAGCTTTCTTT. It specifies CSARDPAGADTEAFF.

This clonotype came up many times. The V call is TRBV11-1, the J call TRBJ2-1; 13 bases are shared with TRBD2. Germline V gene data show CDR1 as SGHAT and CDR2 as FQDESV (reference sequence). Losses at the gene ends were 5 bases for V and 7 bases for J; bases not matched to a gene: 20. This CDR3 has 20 residues. CDR3 DNA: TGTGCCAGCAGCCTCGGGACAGGAGCGTTTGAACTAGCGGGGGGGAATGAGCAGTTCTTC. Translating gives CASSLGTGAFELAGGNEQFF.

In its sample, this clonotype was seen a few times. The rearrangement joins TRBV28 to TRBJ1-2; 7 nucleotides match TRBD1. Germline CDR1 is MDHEN and CDR2 is SYDVKM. V lost 8 bases and J lost 6; bases outside the gene matches: 9. CDR3 length: 13 amino acids. Written as DNA, the CDR3 is TGTGCCAGCGTCGAACAGGGGTCGGATGGCTACACCTTC. Translation: CASVEQGSDGYTF.

This clonotype has just a few counts. The J gene is TRBJ2-1, the V gene TRBV24-1; D possibly corresponds to TRBD1 (5 bases). Trimming cost V 4 bases and J 10 bases, with 10 bases left between them. Germline CDR1 is KGHDR and CDR2 is SFDVKD. The CDR3 totals 12 residues. The CDR3 loop is CATSDSRQEQFF. CDR3 DNA sequence: TGTGCCACCAGTGACTCCCGACAGGAGCAGTTCTTC.

The genes are TRBV11-2 and TRBJ2-7, with D maybe TRBD2 (6 bases). The CDR3 contains 15 residues. Germline V gene sequence: CDR1 SGHAT, CDR2 FQNNGV. Trimming took 4 bases from V and 0 from J, leaving 13 bases between them. The chain's CDR3 is CASSSRLVSSYEQYF. CDR3 DNA: TGTGCCAGCAGCTCCCGACTAGTGAGCTCCTACGAGCAGTACTTC. Full variable domain (missing parts from reference TRBV11-2 and TRBJ2-7): EAGVAQSPRYKIIEKRQSVAFWCNPISGHATLYWYQQILGQGPKLLIQFQNNGVVDDSQLPKDRFSAERLKGVDSTLKIQPAKLEDSAVYLCASSSRLVSSYEQYFGPGTRLTVT.

This clonotype has only a few counts. The chain recombines TRBV5-1 with TRBJ1-6; TRBD1 matches at 9 bases. The trim removed 4 bases at V and 8 bases at J, leaving 10 bases unmatched. Germline V gene data show CDR1 as SGHRS and CDR2 as YFSETQ. The CDR3 is 16 residues long. CDR3 region: CASSPGTGFSHSPLHF. The CDR3 DNA follows: TGCGCCAGCAGCCCCGGGACAGGGTTCTCCCATTCACCCCTCCACTTT.

This clonotype has a handful of counts. V and J are TRBV27 and TRBJ2-5; possible D gene TRBD2, 6 bases. Germline loops: CDR1 MNHEY, CDR2 SMNVEV (reference sequence). The CDR3 extends over 17 amino acids. V was trimmed by 5 bases and J by 4 bases, leaving 23 bases between them. CDR3 in DNA: TGTGCCAGCAGTGCGTACACCGGGAGAAATTGGGCAGAGACCCAGTACTTC. This sequence encodes CASSAYTGRNWAETQYF.

The chain has TRBV27 and TRBJ2-5; perhaps D is TRBD1 or TRBD2 (6 bases each). Trimming cost V 2 bases and J 1 base, with 11 bases left between them. Germline assignment: CDR1 MNHEY and CDR2 SMNVEV (reference sequence). The CDR3 extends over 15 amino acids. The CDR3 sequence is CASSLKSGAQETQYF. The CDR3 region has the DNA TGTGCCAGCAGTTTAAAGTCGGGGGCCCAAGAGACCCAGTACTTC.

This clonotype has ten or more counts. The rearrangement joins TRBV4-2 to TRBJ1-2; D possibly corresponds to TRBD1 (5 bases). The CDR3 has 15 residues. Trimming stripped 1 base from V and 1 base from J, with 10 bases between. CDR1 LGHNA and CDR2 YNFKEQ come from the germline V gene. CDR3: CASSQVRDVNYGYTF. CDR3 DNA: TGTGCCAGCAGCCAAGTGAGGGACGTTAACTATGGCTACACCTTC.

Only a few counts were recorded for this clonotype. The chain links TRBV18 to TRBJ2-4; possible D gene TRBD1, 6 bases. V was clipped by 5 bases and J by 9 bases, with 20 bases between them. The CDR3 contains 15 residues. Per germline, CDR1 KGHSH and CDR2 LQKENI. The CDR3 DNA is TGTGCCAGCTCATCGACACTACAGGGTGAGGGCATTCAGTACTTC. Translated, it gives CASSSTLQGEGIQYF.

This clonotype showed up many times. This chain joins TRBV7-2 and TRBJ2-2; 15 bases are shared with TRBD2. Trimming removed 5 bases from V and 6 bases from J; junction bases left unmatched: 4. CDR3 length equals 16 residues. CDR1 and CDR2 from the germline V gene are SGHTA and FQGNSA. The chain's CDR3 is CASSGGLAGGPGELFF. CDR3 coding DNA: TGTGCCAGCAGCGGCGGACTAGCGGGAGGGCCCGGGGAGCTGTTTTTT.

This clonotype has more than one count but fewer than ten. This sequence joins TRBV25-1 and TRBJ2-7, with TRBD2 matching 8 bases. After removal of 2 bases from V and 3 bases from J, the junction contained 15 bases not matched to a gene. Germline V lookup: CDR1 MGHDK, CDR2 SYGVNS. This CDR3 spans 18 amino acids. CDR3 residues: CASSEEGPGGVKDYEQYF. The CDR3 nucleotides read TGTGCCAGCAGTGAAGAAGGGCCGGGGGGGGTGAAGGACTACGAGCAGTACTTC.

This clonotype turned up a few times. V is TRBV14 and J is TRBJ2-1, with D perhaps TRBD1 or TRBD2 (6 bases each). Trimming cost V 1 base and J 8 bases, with 18 bases left between them. This CDR3 contains 16 residues. Germline V gene sequence: CDR1 SGHDN, CDR2 FVKESK. CDR3 loop: CASSQGVNYRGHEQFF. The CDR3 nucleotides read TGTGCCAGCAGCCAAGGTGTGAATTATCGGGGGCATGAGCAGTTCTTC.

This clonotype has a handful of counts. The V and J genes are TRBV10-1 and TRBJ2-1; TRBD2 matches at 8 bases. J lost 10 bases, V lost 4 bases, and 6 bases had no gene match. Per germline, CDR1 WNHNN and CDR2 SYGVQD (reference sequence). The CDR3 spans 13 residues. CDR3 residues: CASSVFGRVEQFF. The CDR3 DNA sequence: TGCGCCAGCAGTGTCTTCGGGAGGGTCGAGCAGTTCTTC.

In this sample, this clonotype turned up many times. The J gene is TRBJ1-5, the V gene TRBV28; D is possibly TRBD1 (5 bases). CDR3 length: 15 amino acids. Germline V gives CDR1 MDHEN, CDR2 SYDVKM. V dropped 3 bases and J dropped 5 bases, with 14 bases sitting between them. This chain's CDR3 is CASSLSGDGYQPQHF. The CDR3 DNA sequence: TGTGCCAGCAGTTTGTCCGGGGACGGTTATCAGCCCCAGCATTTT.

This clonotype was observed many times. The chain uses TRBV7-9 and TRBJ2-7; no clear D. Germline assignment: CDR1 SEHNR and CDR2 FQNEAQ (reference sequence). The CDR3 runs to 15 residues. Trimming stripped 1 base from V and 6 bases from J, with 16 bases between. The CDR3 DNA follows: TGTGCCAGCAGCTTAGGCACCGGGTCTGTCGCCGAGCAGTACTTC. Its translation is CASSLGTGSVAEQYF. Full variable domain (missing parts from reference TRBV7-9 and TRBJ2-7): DTGVSQNPRHKITKRGQNVTFRCDPISEHNRLYWYRQTLGQGPEFLTYFQNEAQLEKSRLLSDRFSAERPKGSFSTLEIQRTEQGDSAMYLCASSLGTGSVAEQYFGPGTRLTVT.

The table lists this clonotype with many counts. The chain links TRBV2 to TRBJ2-3; TRBD2 agrees at 12 bases. The CDR3 runs to 16 residues. CDR1 SNHLY and CDR2 FYNNEI come from the germline V gene. V lost 6 bases to trimming and J lost 4 bases; unmatched junction nucleotides: 8. CDR3 in DNA: TGTGCCAGCAGCCTGACTAGCGGGAGCTTCTCAGATACGCAGTATTTT. Its protein is CASSLTSGSFSDTQYF.

This clonotype came up many times. The rearrangement links TRBV3-1 to TRBJ2-3, with no clear D. The CDR3 extends over 17 amino acids. Germline CDR1 and CDR2: LGHDT and YNNKEL (reference sequence). V lost 3 bases to trimming and J lost 0 bases, with 16 bases between them. The CDR3 bases are TGTGCCAGCAGCCAGGGCGGAGTACAGTTTAGCACAGATACGCAGTATTTT. Translated: CASSQGGVQFSTDTQYF.

This clonotype was counted only a few times. The rearrangement links TRBV28 to TRBJ2-7; D gene uncertain. The V end was cut by 5 bases, the J end by 4 bases, with 15 bases between. This CDR3 has 14 amino acids. Looked up from germline, CDR1 is MDHEN and CDR2 is SYDVKM. In DNA, the CDR3 is TGTGCCAGCAGTCGGCCGGCCATACTGTACGAGCAGTACTTC. Its translation: CASSRPAILYEQYF.

A note on this clonotype: This clone may be a read error of a much larger clone one base away. The V and J genes are TRBV5-7 and TRBJ2-5; 8 nucleotides line up with TRBD2. TRBV5-7 falls under the ORF class, with uncertain function. This CDR3 spans 16 amino acids. The CDR3 loop is CARSLGPTSGRETQYF. CDR3 nucleotides: TGTGCCAGGAGCTTGGGGCCTACTAGCGGAAGAGAGACCCAGTACTTC.

This clonotype was seen a handful of times. The chain links TRBV5-4 to TRBJ2-3, with D uncertain. V lost 2 bases to trimming and J lost 1 base, with 11 bases between them. From germline, CDR1 is SGHNT and CDR2 YYREEE (reference sequence). CDR3 length: 15 residues. CDR3 loop: CASSFDTGGTDTQYF. The CDR3, as DNA: TGTGCCAGCAGCTTCGACACTGGTGGCACAGATACGCAGTATTTT. The variable domain in full, completed from reference TRBV5-4 and TRBJ2-3, reads ETGVTQSPTHLIKTRGQQVTLRCSSQSGHNTVSWYQQALGQGPQFIFQYYREEENGRGNFPPRFSGLQFPNYSSELNVNALELDDSALYLCASSFDTGGTDTQYFGPGTRLTVL.

This clonotype was found many times. J is TRBJ2-3 and V is TRBV10-2; D gene unclear. This CDR3 region has 13 residues. Trimming stripped 2 bases from V and 4 bases from J, with 7 bases between. Per the germline V gene, CDR1 is WSHSY and CDR2 is SAAADI. Here the CDR3 DNA reads TGCGCCAGCAGTGAGGGTGGGTCAGATACGCAGTATTTT. Amino acids: CASSEGGSDTQYF.